The 18 T cell receptor beta chains given below trace back to one sample, sequenced in a study of T-cell memory formation after mild COVID-19. TCRdb reprocessed the 5' RACE reads via MiXCR and lists one record per CDR3 protein. The sample yields about 320,000 distinct CDR3 sequences, 13% to 15% seen once. Source material: PBMCs or a T cell subset sorted from them (not recorded which). These receptors were obtained from a man younger than 35 who had mild COVID-19 (a few samples of this study predate the infection). Cell type and time point are not known.

The rearrangement links TRBV7-9 to TRBJ2-1; D not certain. In germline, CDR1 is SEHNR, CDR2 FQNEAQ (reference sequence). The CDR3 runs to 14 residues. Deletions cut 1 base from V and 8 bases from J, with 12 bases between. The CDR3 sequence is CASSLGALGDEQFF. CDR3 coding DNA: TGTGCCAGCAGCTTAGGGGCCCTAGGCGATGAGCAGTTCTTC.

The CDR3 loop is CASSQGTPGELFF. CDR3 DNA: TGTGCCAGCAGCCAAGGGACTCCCGGGGAGCTGTTTTTT. This chain links TRBV3-1 with TRBJ2-2; D might be TRBD2 (5 bases). CDR3 length equals 13 residues. Germline-derived CDR1 and CDR2 are LGHDT and YNNKEL (reference sequence). V gave up 1 base and J gave up 6 bases, with 6 bases separating them.

The genes are TRBV12-5 and TRBJ2-3; TRBD1 aligns across 8 bases. This CDR3 region has 16 residues. V lost 4 bases to trimming and J lost 3 bases; unmatched junction nucleotides: 9. Germline assignment: CDR1 LGHNT and CDR2 FRNRAP. For the CDR3, the DNA is TGTGCTAGTGGTTCTCCTCGGGACAGGCCTACAGATACGCAGTATTTT. Its translation is CASGSPRDRPTDTQYF.

The rearrangement uses TRBV18 and TRBJ1-6; no clear D. The germline V gene encodes CDR1 KGHSH and CDR2 LQKENI. This CDR3 contains 11 residues. V lost 4 bases and J lost 14, with 9 bases in between. The CDR3 region has the DNA TGTGCCAGCTCACTCTCGACCGCCCTCCACTTT. Its translation is CASSLSTALHF.

The chain employs TRBV11-2 and TRBJ2-1; unclear D gene. Trimming stripped 2 bases from V and 14 bases from J, with 13 bases between. The germline CDR1 and CDR2 sequences are SGHAT and FQNNGV. This CDR3 has 12 residues. The CDR3 bases are TGTGCCAGCAGCTTAATTGCAGGCAACAAGTTCTTC. It is translated as CASSLIAGNKFF.

This clonotype occurred many times. Here the CDR3 DNA reads TGTGCCAGCAGCCAAGATGGGGGGACAGGGGTCAACTACGAGCAGTACTTC. Protein: CASSQDGGTGVNYEQYF. This chain links TRBV4-2 with TRBJ2-7; 10 bases are a match to TRBD1. The germline gives CDR1 LGHNA, CDR2 YNFKEQ. The V segment lost 0 bases and the J segment 3 bases; nucleotides outside the gene matches: 8. The CDR3 length is 17 residues.

The chain couples TRBV24-1 to TRBJ1-1; TRBD1 matches at 7 bases. V was clipped by 4 bases and J by 2 bases; unmatched bases: 6. The CDR3 covers 15 residues. Germline V CDR1 and CDR2: KGHDR, SFDVKD. The CDR3 reads CATSDPRQGNTEAFF. CDR3 bases: TGTGCCACCAGTGACCCCAGACAGGGCAACACTGAAGCTTTCTTT.

This clonotype was observed at least ten times. The J gene is TRBJ2-3, the V gene TRBV5-1; the match to TRBD1 covers 8 bases. CDR1 is SGHRS and CDR2 is YFSETQ in the germline V gene. CDR3 size: 16 residues. J gave up 3 bases and V 4 bases, and 10 bases lay outside the gene matches. Here the CDR3 reads CASSRTTGVVTDTQYF. CDR3 in DNA: TGCGCCAGCAGCCGAACGACAGGGGTTGTGACAGATACGCAGTATTTT.

Many counts were recorded for this clonotype. The CDR3 sequence is CAPQARDRGLYEQYV. The CDR3, as DNA: TGTGCCCCCCAGGCTCGGGACAGGGGACTCTACGAGCAGTACGTC. The rearrangement uses TRBV24-1 and TRBJ2-7, with 10 positions matching TRBD1. V lost 12 bases and J lost 3; bases outside the gene matches: 13. Germline values: CDR1 KGHDR, CDR2 SFDVKD. The CDR3 covers 15 residues.

This clonotype was seen a single time. The chain carries TRBV6-5 and TRBJ2-2; no clear D gene. The CDR3 spans 14 residues. Deletions cut 6 bases from V and 5 bases from J, with 13 bases between. Germline values: CDR1 MNHEY, CDR2 SVGAGI. The CDR3 coding sequence is TGTGCCAGCAGGCCCTACACCGGTACCGGGGAGCTGTTTTTT. Encoded protein: CASRPYTGTGELFF.

The rearrangement links TRBV3-1 to TRBJ2-2; 9 bases agree with TRBD1. The CDR3 consists of 13 residues. Germline CDR1 is LGHDT and CDR2 is YNNKEL (reference sequence). V shed 9 bases, J shed 6 bases, and the junction held 5 bases outside the gene matches. CDR3 in DNA: TGTGCCAGTAACACAGGGGGCCCCGGGGAGCTGTTTTTT. It translates to CASNTGGPGELFF.

In its sample, this clonotype was seen a few times. This chain's CDR3 is CASKLDRDLQYF. CDR3 DNA sequence: TGTGCCAGCAAATTGGACCGGGACTTACAGTATTTT. The genes are TRBV6-1 and TRBJ2-3; maybe TRBD2 (6 bases). The CDR3 totals 12 residues. Germline CDR1 is MNHNS and CDR2 is SASEGT. V lost 7 bases and J lost 12, with 17 bases in between.

The sample holds a few counts of this clonotype. The gene calls are TRBV6-6 and TRBJ2-3; TRBD2 matches 7 bases. This CDR3 has 17 amino acids. V was clipped by 3 bases and J by 6 bases; unmatched bases: 15. Germline V gene lookup returns CDR1 MNHNY and CDR2 SVGAGI (reference sequence). The CDR3 DNA is TGTGCCAGCAGTTATCCCCGGGGTAGCGGGCGGTGGGATACGCAGTATTTT. Translated, it gives CASSYPRGSGRWDTQYF.

V gene TRBV12-3 or TRBV12-4 combines with J gene TRBJ2-5; tentatively, D is TRBD1 (5 bases). V was cut by 6 bases and J by 2 bases, with 10 bases left in between. CDR3 size: 13 residues. The CDR3 loop is CASRITGQETQYF. DNA of the CDR3: TGTGCCAGCAGAATTACAGGACAAGAGACCCAGTACTTC.

The rearrangement joins TRBV20-1 to TRBJ2-1; 7 bases match TRBD1. With 5 bases clipped from V and 4 bases from J, the junction kept 8 bases outside the gene matches. CDR1 and CDR2 (germline): DFQATT, SNEGSKA (reference sequence). This CDR3 has 14 amino acids. The CDR3 DNA reads as TGCAGTGCTTTGGGGACAGCCGATTACAATGAGCAGTTCTTC. Translation: CSALGTADYNEQFF.

This clonotype was found a few times. The chain joins TRBV5-1 to TRBJ2-7; TRBD1 aligns across 9 bases. The CDR3 is made up of 15 amino acids. Germline-derived CDR1 and CDR2 are SGHRS and YFSETQ. V lost 2 bases to trimming and J lost 3 bases; unmatched junction nucleotides: 6. CDR3 in amino acids: CASSFPGQGIYEQYF. The CDR3, as DNA: TGCGCCAGCAGCTTTCCGGGACAGGGCATCTACGAGCAGTACTTC.

This clonotype was observed a few times. The chain carries TRBV5-5 and TRBJ2-7; D might be TRBD1 (6 bases). Germline V gene data show CDR1 as SGHKS and CDR2 as YYEKEE (reference sequence). CDR3 length: 15 residues. Trimming shortened V by 0 bases and J by 6 bases, and 16 bases separated the two germline ends. CDR3 in DNA: TGTGCCAGCAGCTTGGGAACAGGGTCCGGCGGCGAGCAGTACTTC. Translation: CASSLGTGSGGEQYF.

The V call is TRBV7-2, the J call TRBJ1-6, with 7 bases fitting TRBD1. The CDR3 totals 14 residues. The junction had 4 bases not matched to a gene; V was cut back by 3 bases and J by 8 bases. Looked up from germline, CDR1 is SGHTA and CDR2 is FQGNSA. This CDR3 is CASSFRDSHSPLHF. For the CDR3, the DNA is TGTGCCAGCAGCTTCCGGGACAGCCATTCACCCCTCCACTTT.